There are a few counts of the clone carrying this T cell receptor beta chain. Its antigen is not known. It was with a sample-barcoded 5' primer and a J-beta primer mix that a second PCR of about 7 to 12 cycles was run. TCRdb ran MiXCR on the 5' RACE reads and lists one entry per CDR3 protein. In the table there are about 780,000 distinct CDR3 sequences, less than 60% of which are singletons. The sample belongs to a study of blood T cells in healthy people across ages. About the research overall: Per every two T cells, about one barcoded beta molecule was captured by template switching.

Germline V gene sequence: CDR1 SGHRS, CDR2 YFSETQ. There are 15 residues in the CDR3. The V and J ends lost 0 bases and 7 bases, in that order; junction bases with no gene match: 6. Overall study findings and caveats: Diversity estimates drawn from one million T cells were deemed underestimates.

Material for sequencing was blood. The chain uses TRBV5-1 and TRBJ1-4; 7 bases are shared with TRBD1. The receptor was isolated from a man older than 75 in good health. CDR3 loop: CASSLEGTAVEKLFF. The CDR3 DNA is TGCGCCAGCAGCTTGGAGGGGACAGCCGTTGAAAAACTGTTTTTT.